This T cell receptor beta chain was sequenced for a study of T-cell memory formation after mild COVID-19. The germline gives CDR1 SGHRS, CDR2 YFSETQ. V was cut by 3 bases and J by 5 bases, with 11 bases left in between. CDR3 length: 13 residues. TCRdb passed the 5' RACE reads through MiXCR, listing each CDR3 protein once. Among fewer than 650,000 distinct CDR3 sequences listed, 17% were seen once. V usage is TRBV5-1 and J usage is TRBJ1-1, with a possible D match to TRBD1 (5 bases). This sequence originates from an adult woman who had mild COVID-19 (a few samples of this study predate the infection). Cell type and time point are not known. The sequencing sample was made of PBMCs or a T cell subset sorted from them (not recorded which). The CDR3 here is CASSWGSLTEAFF. The DNA of the CDR3 is TGCGCCAGCAGCTGGGGGTCTCTTACTGAAGCTTTCTTT.